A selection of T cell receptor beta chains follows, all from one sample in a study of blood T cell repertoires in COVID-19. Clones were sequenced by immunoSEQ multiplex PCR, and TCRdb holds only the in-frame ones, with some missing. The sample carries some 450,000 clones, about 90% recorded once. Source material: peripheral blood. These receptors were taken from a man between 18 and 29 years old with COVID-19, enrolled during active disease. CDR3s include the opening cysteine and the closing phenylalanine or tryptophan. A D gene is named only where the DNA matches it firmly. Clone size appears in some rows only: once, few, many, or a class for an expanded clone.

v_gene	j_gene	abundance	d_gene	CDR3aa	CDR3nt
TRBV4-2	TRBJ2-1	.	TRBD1	CASSQDLEDRVNEQFF	TGTGCCAGCAGCCAAGATTTAGAGGACAGGGTCAATGAGCAGTTCTTC
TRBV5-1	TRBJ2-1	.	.	CASRPTVNEQFF	TGCGCCAGCAGACCGACAGTCAATGAGCAGTTCTTC
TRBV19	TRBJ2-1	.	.	CASRRTGNEQFF	TGTGCCAGTAGGCGAACAGGCAATGAGCAGTTCTTC
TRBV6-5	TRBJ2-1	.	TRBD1	CASSRGQGTVYEQFF	TGTGCCAGCAGTAGAGGACAGGGGACCGTATATGAGCAGTTCTTC
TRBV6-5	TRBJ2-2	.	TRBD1	CASTTGGPGTGELFF	TGTGCCAGCACCACAGGGGGGCCGGGCACCGGGGAGCTGTTTTTT
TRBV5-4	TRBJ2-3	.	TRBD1	CASSRSTGAPDTQYF	TGTGCCAGCAGCCGATCGACAGGGGCTCCGGATACGCAGTATTTT
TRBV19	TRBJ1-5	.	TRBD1	CASTHGGQVINQPQHF	TGTGCCAGTACCCATGGAGGACAGGTGATTAATCAGCCCCAGCATTTT
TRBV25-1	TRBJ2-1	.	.	CASSEYSSGVNEQFF	TGTGCCAGCAGTGAATATTCGTCGGGAGTGAATGAGCAGTTCTTC
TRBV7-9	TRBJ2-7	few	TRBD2	CASSPRASGGAGEQYF	TGTGCCAGCAGCCCCCGGGCTAGCGGGGGGGCGGGTGAGCAGTACTTC
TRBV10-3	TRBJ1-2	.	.	CAISGLVDGYTF	TGTGCCATCAGTGGGCTAGTCGATGGCTACACCTTC